This TCR beta chain was captured by sequencing in a study of blood T cells in healthy people across ages. Sample-barcoded 5' priming and a J-beta primer mix drove a second PCR of 7 to 11 cycles. One entry per CDR3 protein results from TCRdb running MiXCR on the 5' RACE reads. Here the sample spans about 1.5 million distinct CDR3 sequences, roughly 43% being singletons. In germline, CDR1 is SEHNR, CDR2 FQNEAQ (reference sequence). The V gene lost 6 bases and the J gene lost 0 bases, with 8 bases spanning the gap. The CDR3 sequence is 13 residues long. This clonotype was seen ten or more times. This chain connects TRBV7-9 to TRBJ1-1; D unclear. The receptor comes from a woman between 18 and 29 years old in good health. The sample was blood. The CDR3 spells CASSPTMNTEAFF. In DNA form, the CDR3 reads TGTGCCAGCAGTCCGACAATGAACACTGAAGCTTTCTTT.